The 24 T cell receptor beta chains below come from one sample, sequenced in a study of OX40 agonist ivuxolimab in advanced cancers. Profiling relied on immunoSEQ multiplex PCR, and the TCRdb table lists in-frame clones only, not all of them. The profile shows about 45,000 clones, approximately 80% of them singletons. Specimen: CD4+ or CD8+ T cells sorted from blood, collected in a trial of the OX40 agonist ivuxolimab. Receptors originate from an adult with an advanced solid tumor such as melanoma, head and neck, liver or kidney cancer.

The CDR3: CASRPGTGPDEQYF. Here the CDR3 DNA reads TGTGCCAGCAGGCCCGGGACAGGTCCCGACGAGCAGTACTTC. The V call is TRBV7-8, the J call TRBJ2-7; 8 nucleotides line up with TRBD1. Germline V CDR1 and CDR2: SGHVS, FQNEAQ. With V trimmed by 6 bases and J by 5 bases, 9 bases remained unmatched. This CDR3 spans 14 amino acids.

The CDR3 DNA reads TGTGCCAGCAGCTTAGATCGTCTAGGGGCATCAACTGAAGCTTTCTTT. Residues: CASSLDRLGASTEAFF. V is TRBV11-2 and J is TRBJ1-1; D perhaps matches TRBD1 (5 bases). Germline V gene sequence: CDR1 SGHAT, CDR2 FQNNGV. The CDR3 has 16 amino acids. V shed 0 bases and J shed 5 bases, with 16 bases lying between them.

The chain's CDR3 is CASTPTGLLAGADNEQFF. The CDR3 DNA is TGCGCCAGCACCCCGACAGGGTTGCTAGCGGGAGCGGATAATGAGCAGTTCTTC. This rearrangement joins TRBV5-1 to TRBJ2-1; 10 bases align to TRBD2. The CDR3 runs 18 residues. V lost 6 bases, J lost 7 bases, and 19 bases stayed unmatched. Germline loops: CDR1 SGHRS, CDR2 YFSETQ.

This chain uses TRBV7-8 with TRBJ2-3; 8 nucleotides match TRBD2. CDR3 length equals 17 residues. The trim removed 5 bases at V and 0 bases at J, leaving 10 bases unmatched. Germline-derived CDR1 and CDR2 are SGHVS and FQNEAQ. Here the CDR3 DNA reads TGTGCCAGCAGCCGATATTGGGAGCGGGAGAGCACAGATACGCAGTATTTT. Its translation is CASSRYWERESTDTQYF. The entire variable domain, with the rest obtained from reference TRBV7-8 and TRBJ2-3, is as follows: GAGVSQSPRYKVAKRGQDVALRCDPISGHVSLFWYQQALGQGPEFLTYFQNEAQLDKSGLPSDRFFAERPEGSVSTLKIQRTQQEDSAVYLCASSRYWERESTDTQYFGPGTRLTVL.

This clone was counted once. The chain is built from TRBV7-2 and TRBJ2-2; 9 bases are a match to TRBD2. The CDR3 is 15 residues long. V shed 6 bases and J 1 base; nucleotides not matched to a gene: 3. Germline CDR1 SGHTA, CDR2 FQGNSA. CDR3 protein: CASRLAGLNTGELFF. DNA for the CDR3: TGTGCCAGCAGGCTAGCGGGGTTGAACACCGGGGAGCTGTTTTTT.

The CDR3 loop is CASSLQPSGTDTGELFF. The CDR3 nucleotides read TGTGCCAGCAGCTTGCAACCCTCAGGGACGGACACCGGGGAGCTGTTTTTT. The V call is TRBV5-6, the J call TRBJ2-2; D possibly matches TRBD1 or TRBD2 (5 bases each). Trimming removed 1 base from V and 3 bases from J, with 16 bases in between. Germline V gene sequence: CDR1 SGHDT, CDR2 YYEEEE. The CDR3 is 17 residues long.

The chain combines TRBV7-8 with TRBJ1-4; D not certain. Germline-derived CDR1 and CDR2 are SGHVS and FQNEAQ. V lost 2 bases and J lost 5, with 6 bases in between. The CDR3 length is 13 residues. CDR3: CASSLRLNEKLFF. The CDR3 coding sequence is TGTGCCAGCAGCTTACGGCTGAATGAAAAACTGTTTTTT.

The gene calls are TRBV6-4 and TRBJ1-1; maybe TRBD1 (6 bases). This CDR3 has 14 amino acids. Germline V lookup: CDR1 MRHNA, CDR2 SNTAGT. Trimming stripped 5 bases from V and 4 bases from J, with 14 bases between. CDR3 sequence: CASSLGGLGTEAFF. CDR3 in DNA: TGTGCCAGCAGTTTGGGGGGCCTGGGCACTGAAGCTTTCTTT.

This clone was seen more than once but under ten times. V usage is TRBV9 and J usage is TRBJ2-1; no clear D gene. The V gene lost 0 bases and the J gene lost 8 bases, with 12 bases spanning the gap. The CDR3 is made up of 14 amino acids. Per the germline V gene, CDR1 is SGDLS and CDR2 is YYNGEE. CDR3 in amino acids: CASSVATGWDEQFF. In DNA, the CDR3 is TGTGCCAGCAGCGTAGCTACCGGGTGGGATGAGCAGTTCTTC.

V and J are TRBV4-2 and TRBJ2-3; 9 bases align to TRBD2. The V segment lost 0 bases and the J segment 2 bases; nucleotides outside the gene matches: 6. The germline CDR1 and CDR2 sequences are LGHNA and YNFKEQ. The CDR3 length is 17 residues. The CDR3 spells CASSQEEGGGATDTQYF. CDR3 DNA: TGTGCCAGCAGCCAAGAAGAGGGCGGGGGGGCCACAGATACGCAGTATTTT.

This clone was seen only once. The J gene is TRBJ2-7, the V gene TRBV7-3; D is unresolved. Trimming cost V 2 bases and J 5 bases, with 16 bases left between them. This CDR3 has 15 residues. Looked up from germline, CDR1 is SGHTA and CDR2 is FQGTGA. The CDR3 coding sequence is TGTGCCAGCAGCTTAGCGATGGGTACCCCCAACGAGCAGTACTTC. Amino acids: CASSLAMGTPNEQYF.

The V call is TRBV4-1, the J call TRBJ2-7, with D maybe TRBD2 (5 bases). Germline values: CDR1 MGHRA, CDR2 YSYEKL. This CDR3 has 14 residues. With 4 bases removed from V and 3 bases from J, the gap between germline ends came to 13 bases. The CDR3 bases are TGCGCCAGCAGCCCAGCACTAGTGATCTACGAGCAGTACTTC. It translates to CASSPALVIYEQYF.

The V call is TRBV7-9, the J call TRBJ2-7; a weak D match, TRBD1 (6 bases). The CDR3 runs to 15 residues. Between the trimmed V and J ends, which lost 6 bases and 4 bases, there was a span of 19 bases. The germline V gene has CDR1 SEHNR and CDR2 FQNEAQ (reference sequence). The CDR3 loop reads CASSSPDSLPYEQYF. The CDR3 bases are TGTGCCAGCAGTTCCCCGGACAGCCTCCCGTACGAGCAGTACTTC.

The chain couples TRBV7-9 to TRBJ2-7; D might be TRBD2 (6 bases). V was clipped by 5 bases and J by 2 bases, with 13 bases between them. The CDR3 has 14 residues. CDR1 and CDR2 (germline): SEHNR, FQNEAQ (reference sequence). This CDR3 reads CASSPAGLPYEQYF. CDR3 sequence (DNA): TGTGCCAGCAGCCCGGCGGGGCTCCCCTACGAGCAGTACTTC. Filled out from reference TRBV7-9 and TRBJ2-7, the complete variable domain reads DTGVSQNPRHKITKRGQNVTFRCDPISEHNRLYWYRQTLGQGPEFLTYFQNEAQLEKSRLLSDRFSAERPKGSFSTLEIQRTEQGDSAMYLCASSPAGLPYEQYFGPGTRLTVT.

This sequence joins TRBV15 and TRBJ2-5, with 8 nucleotides matching TRBD1. V gave up 4 bases and J gave up 3 bases; unmatched junction bases: 4. This CDR3 has 14 amino acids. Germline V CDR1 and CDR2: LNHNV, YYDKDF (reference sequence). The CDR3 coding sequence is TGTGCCACCAGCACCTGGACAGGGAAAGAGACCCAGTACTTC. It codes for CATSTWTGKETQYF.

The chain joins TRBV28 to TRBJ2-7; 9 nucleotides agree with TRBD1. Looked up from germline, CDR1 is MDHEN and CDR2 is SYDVKM. This CDR3 contains 13 residues. The V gene end was trimmed by 7 bases and the J gene end by 5 bases; junction bases not matched to a gene: 6. CDR3 in amino acids: CASNPTGGDEQYF. The DNA of the CDR3 is TGTGCCAGCAATCCGACAGGGGGGGACGAGCAGTACTTC. The whole variable domain, filled in from reference TRBV28 and TRBJ2-7, reads DVKVTQSSRYLVKRTGEKVFLECVQDMDHENMFWYRQDPGLGLRLIYFSYDVKMKEKGDIPEGYSVSREKKERFSLILESASTNQTSMYLCASNPTGGDEQYFGPGTRLTVT.

This chain joins TRBV19 and TRBJ2-5; D gene unclear. V lost 5 bases and J lost 5, with 12 bases in between. Germline loops: CDR1 LNHDA, CDR2 SQIVND (reference sequence). The length of the CDR3 is 13 residues. The CDR3, as DNA: TGTGCCAGTAGTCCGTCCGCGGTGGAGACCCAGTACTTC. Translation: CASSPSAVETQYF.

The V call is TRBV5-5, the J call TRBJ2-5, with 12 positions matching TRBD2. The trim removed 4 bases at V and 5 bases at J, leaving 6 bases unmatched. The germline V gene has CDR1 SGHKS and CDR2 YYEKEE (reference sequence). This CDR3 is built from 15 residues. CDR3 in DNA: TGTGCCAGCAGCATGAGACTAGCGGGAGTTGAGACCCAGTACTTC. Its translation is CASSMRLAGVETQYF.

This clone was seen a single time. The chain combines TRBV9 with TRBJ2-7; D remains unclear. The CDR3 totals 13 residues. In germline, CDR1 is SGDLS, CDR2 YYNGEE. The V end was cut by 0 bases, the J end by 2 bases, with 6 bases between. The CDR3 DNA follows: TGTGCCAGCAGCGTAGAGAGCACCTACGAGCAGTACTTC. This encodes CASSVESTYEQYF.

This clone was detected once. The chain carries TRBV6-6 and TRBJ2-1, with D hard to call. Trimming pared 0 bases from V and 15 bases from J, leaving 15 bases between. The germline V gene has CDR1 MNHNY and CDR2 SVGAGI (reference sequence). The CDR3 has 13 residues. The CDR3 is CASSYSLQDERFF. CDR3 DNA: TGTGCCAGCAGTTACTCGCTCCAAGATGAACGGTTCTTC.

The rearrangement joins TRBV28 to TRBJ1-4, with D unclear. Trimming shortened V by 5 bases and J by 5 bases, and 12 bases separated the two germline ends. The CDR3 is made up of 14 amino acids. Germline values: CDR1 MDHEN, CDR2 SYDVKM. The CDR3 sequence is CASSLLWGNEKLFF. In nucleotides, the CDR3 is TGTGCCAGCAGTCTACTTTGGGGAAATGAAAAACTGTTTTTT.

The genes are TRBV11-3 and TRBJ2-5; no clear D. The CDR3 consists of 15 residues. Germline V gives CDR1 SGHNT, CDR2 YENEEA. V was clipped by 5 bases and J by 0 bases, with 13 bases between them. CDR3 loop: CASSETGTYQETQYF. The CDR3 DNA is TGTGCCAGCAGCGAAACGGGCACGTACCAAGAGACCCAGTACTTC. Looking up the rest from reference TRBV11-3 and TRBJ2-5 gives the full variable domain: EAGVVQSPRYKIIEKKQPVAFWCNPISGHNTLYWYLQNLGQGPELLIRYENEEAVDDSQLPKDRFSAERLKGVDSTLKIQPAELGDSAVYLCASSETGTYQETQYFGPGTRLLVL.

The chain couples TRBV25-1 to TRBJ2-5, with 14 bases matching TRBD2. This CDR3 has 16 residues. With 2 bases clipped from V and 5 bases from J, the junction kept 4 bases outside the gene matches. The V gene's germline CDR1 is MGHDK and CDR2 SYGVNS. This CDR3 is CASSEVTSGGEETQYF. The CDR3 DNA is TGTGCCAGCAGTGAAGTGACTAGCGGGGGGGAGGAGACCCAGTACTTC.

This sequence joins TRBV7-9 and TRBJ2-5; unclear D gene. This CDR3 is built from 12 residues. Trimming took off 1 base at V and 5 bases at J, with 5 bases between the two ends. Germline V gives CDR1 SEHNR, CDR2 FQNEAQ (reference sequence). The CDR3 sequence: CASSLEWETQYF. The CDR3 DNA reads TGTGCCAGCAGCTTAGAATGGGAGACCCAGTACTTC. The full variable domain, in which reference TRBV7-9 and TRBJ2-5 provide the parts outside the CDR3, is DTGVSQNPRHKITKRGQNVTFRCDPISEHNRLYWYRQTLGQGPEFLTYFQNEAQLEKSRLLSDRFSAERPKGSFSTLEIQRTEQGDSAMYLCASSLEWETQYFGPGTRLLVL.